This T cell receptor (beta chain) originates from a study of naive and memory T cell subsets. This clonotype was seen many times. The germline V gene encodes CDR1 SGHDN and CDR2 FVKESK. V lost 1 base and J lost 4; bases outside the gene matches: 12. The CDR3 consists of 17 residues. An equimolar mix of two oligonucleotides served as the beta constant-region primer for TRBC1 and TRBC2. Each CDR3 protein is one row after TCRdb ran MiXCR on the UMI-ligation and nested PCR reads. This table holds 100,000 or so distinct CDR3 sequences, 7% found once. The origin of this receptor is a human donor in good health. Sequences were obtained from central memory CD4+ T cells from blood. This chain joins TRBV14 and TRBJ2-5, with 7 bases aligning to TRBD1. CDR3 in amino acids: CASSQGPRQQGRETQYF. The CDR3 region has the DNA TGTGCCAGCAGCCAAGGCCCGAGACAACAGGGGAGAGAGACCCAGTACTTC. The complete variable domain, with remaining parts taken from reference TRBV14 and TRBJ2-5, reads EAGVTQFPSHSVIEKGQTVTLRCDPISGHDNLYWYRRVMGKEIKFLLHFVKESKQDESGMPNNRFLAERTGGTYSTLKVQPAELEDSGVYFCASSQGPRQQGRETQYFGPGTRLLVL.